What follows is one T cell receptor (beta chain) and its context. Its matching antigen is unknown. At one boundary the junction diverges from the germline segment, which might be a read error. Additional DNA sequences in this sample encode the identical CDR3. The sample belongs to a study of T cell responses to AZD1222 COVID-19 vaccine. General study findings and limits: There were repertoire samples only from the period after the peak T cell response. CD4 TCRs associated with vaccination spanned spike, dominating at 160-218 and 743-854.

Produced via immunoSEQ multiplex PCR; TCRdb's table is partial and in-frame only. The data contain hundreds of thousands of clones, roughly 91% of them singletons. Looked up from germline, CDR1 is SGHRS and CDR2 is YFSETQ. CDR3 length: 13 amino acids. The receptor's source is an adult in good health. This sequence joins TRBV5-1 and TRBJ1-2; D may be TRBD1 (5 bases). The source was peripheral blood, collected on day 0 of MenACWY control vaccination. The CDR3 DNA sequence: TGCGCCAGCAGCTTGGGACAGAACTATGGCTACACTTTC. The encoded protein is CASSLGQNYGYTF.